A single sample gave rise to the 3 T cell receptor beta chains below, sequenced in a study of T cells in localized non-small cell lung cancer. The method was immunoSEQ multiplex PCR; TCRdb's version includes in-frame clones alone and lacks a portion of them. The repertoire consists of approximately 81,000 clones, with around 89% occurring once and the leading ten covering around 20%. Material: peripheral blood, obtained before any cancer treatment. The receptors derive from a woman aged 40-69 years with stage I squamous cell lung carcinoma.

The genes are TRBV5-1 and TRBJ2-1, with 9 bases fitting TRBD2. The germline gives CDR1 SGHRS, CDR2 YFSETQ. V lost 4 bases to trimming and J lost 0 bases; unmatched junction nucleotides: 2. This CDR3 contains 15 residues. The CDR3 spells CASSQAGGSYNEQFF. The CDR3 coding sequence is TGCGCCAGCAGCCAAGCGGGGGGCTCCTACAATGAGCAGTTCTTC. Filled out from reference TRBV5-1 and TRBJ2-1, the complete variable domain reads KAGVTQTPRYLIKTRGQQVTLSCSPISGHRSVSWYQQTPGQGLQFLFEYFSETQRNKGNFPGRFSGRQFSNSRSEMNVSTLELGDSALYLCASSQAGGSYNEQFFGPGTRLTVL.

The CDR3 bases are TGTGCCAGTAGTAGGTCGGGAGAACTCTACGAGCAGTACTTC. It is translated as CASSRSGELYEQYF. This chain joins TRBV19 and TRBJ2-7, with D maybe TRBD2 (6 bases). Between the trimmed V and J ends, which lost 4 bases and 3 bases, there was a span of 13 bases. This CDR3 is built from 14 residues. Germline CDR1 reads LNHDA; CDR2 reads SQIVND (reference sequence).

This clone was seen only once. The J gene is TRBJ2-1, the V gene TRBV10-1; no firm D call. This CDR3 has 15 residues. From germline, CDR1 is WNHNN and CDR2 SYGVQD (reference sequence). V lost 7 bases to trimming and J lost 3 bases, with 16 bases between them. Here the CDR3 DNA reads TGCGCCAGCATTAGGGAAGAGGTTTACTACAATGAGCAGTTCTTC. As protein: CASIREEVYYNEQFF.